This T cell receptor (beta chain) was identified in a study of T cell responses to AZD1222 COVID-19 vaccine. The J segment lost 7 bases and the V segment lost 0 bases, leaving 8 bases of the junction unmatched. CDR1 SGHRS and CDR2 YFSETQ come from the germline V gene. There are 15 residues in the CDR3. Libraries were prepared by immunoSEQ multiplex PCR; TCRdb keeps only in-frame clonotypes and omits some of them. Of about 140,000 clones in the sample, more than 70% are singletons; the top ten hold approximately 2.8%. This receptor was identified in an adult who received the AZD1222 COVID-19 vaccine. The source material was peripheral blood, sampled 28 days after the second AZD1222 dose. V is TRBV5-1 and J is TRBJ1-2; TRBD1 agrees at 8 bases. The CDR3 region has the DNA TGCGCCAGCAGCTTGGCGGGACAGGCAATCGGTGGCTACACCTTC. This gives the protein CASSLAGQAIGGYTF. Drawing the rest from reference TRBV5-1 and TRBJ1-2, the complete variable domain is KAGVTQTPRYLIKTRGQQVTLSCSPISGHRSVSWYQQTPGQGLQFLFEYFSETQRNKGNFPGRFSGRQFSNSRSEMNVSTLELGDSALYLCASSLAGQAIGGYTFGSGTRLTVV.